Sequencing of this T cell receptor (beta chain) was carried out in a study of blood T cell repertoires in COVID-19. Turning to the study itself: Nucleic acid was either cDNA or gDNA, and it came from T cells, B-cell-depleted T cells, or PBMCs.

CDR1 and CDR2 (germline): LGHDT, YNNKEL (reference sequence). The CDR3 length is 16 residues. Trimming removed 2 bases at V and 6 bases at J, with 19 bases between. This clone has a handful of counts. The method was immunoSEQ multiplex PCR; TCRdb's version includes in-frame clones alone and lacks a portion of them. The sample yields approximately 250,000 clones, approximately 86% seen once. The origin of this receptor is a woman aged 70-85 years with COVID-19, enrolled during active disease. The chain couples TRBV3-1 (or the pseudogene TRBV3-2) to TRBJ1-1, with a weak D call TRBD1 (6 bases). Sequences were obtained from peripheral blood. As DNA, the CDR3 is TGTGCCAGCAGCCAATCTAGTCCCAGGGGAAGCGCTGAAGCTTTCTTT. It yields the protein CASSQSSPRGSAEAFF.